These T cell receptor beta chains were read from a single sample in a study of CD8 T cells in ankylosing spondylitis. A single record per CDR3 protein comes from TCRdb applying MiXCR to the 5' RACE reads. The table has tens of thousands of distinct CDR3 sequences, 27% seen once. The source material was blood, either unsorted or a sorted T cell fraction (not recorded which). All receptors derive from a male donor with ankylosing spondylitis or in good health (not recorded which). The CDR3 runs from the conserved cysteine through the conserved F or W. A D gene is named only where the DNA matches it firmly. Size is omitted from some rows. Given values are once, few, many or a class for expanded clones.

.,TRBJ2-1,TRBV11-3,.,TGTGCCAGCAGCTCCTCCCCACTTACTGGTGAGCAGTTCTTC,CASSSSPLTGEQFF
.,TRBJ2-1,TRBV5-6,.,TGTGCCAGCAGCAGGACTTCGAATGAGCAGTTCTTC,CASSRTSNEQFF
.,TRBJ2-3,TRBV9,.,TGTGCCAGCAGCGCCCATATAACAGATACGCAGTATTTT,CASSAHITDTQYF
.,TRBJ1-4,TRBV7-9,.,TGTGCCAGCAGCTTAGGGCCGGGACGGACAAATGAAAAACTGTTTTTT,CASSLGPGRTNEKLFF
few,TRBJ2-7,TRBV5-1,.,TGCGCCAGCAGCCCTTCGTTCGGGGGCTTGAACGAGCAGTACTTC,CASSPSFGGLNEQYF
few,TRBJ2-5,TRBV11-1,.,TGTGCCAGCAGCTTTATGGTCCAAGAGACCCAGTACTTC,CASSFMVQETQYF
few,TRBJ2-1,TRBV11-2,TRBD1,TGTGCCAGCAGCTTAAGGTCAGGGGGATACAATGAGCAGTTCTTC,CASSLRSGGYNEQFF
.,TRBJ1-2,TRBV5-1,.,TGCGCCAGCAGCCCCGGGATGCGTAATGGCTACACCTTC,CASSPGMRNGYTF
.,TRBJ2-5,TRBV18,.,TGTGCCAGCTCACTACAGGGCCAAGAGACCCAGTACTTC,CASSLQGQETQYF
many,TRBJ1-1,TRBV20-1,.,TGCAGTGCTAGGAGGGGGGGCGCCACTGAAGCTTTCTTT,CSARRGGATEAFF
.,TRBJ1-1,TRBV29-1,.,TGCAGCCATCTTGGGCAGTTGAACACTGAAGCTTTCTTT,CSHLGQLNTEAFF
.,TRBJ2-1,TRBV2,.,TGTGCCAGCAGTGCTGACGCGAACAGCTCCTACAATGAGCAGTTCTTC,CASSADANSSYNEQFF
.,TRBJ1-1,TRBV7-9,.,TGTGCCAGCAGCTTAATGGGATCGGCGAACACTGAAGCTTTCTTT,CASSLMGSANTEAFF
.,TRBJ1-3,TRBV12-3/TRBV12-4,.,TGTGCCAGTCAAGCCTCTGGAAACACCATATATTTT,CASQASGNTIYF
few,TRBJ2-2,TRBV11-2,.,TGTGCCAGCAGCTTAGTTTTCGGCAGCCCGACGAACACCGGGGAGCTGTTTTTT,CASSLVFGSPTNTGELFF
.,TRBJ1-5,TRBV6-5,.,TGTGCCAGCAGTTATAGTATGGCCCCAGGTTCGCCCCAGCATTTT,CASSYSMAPGSPQHF
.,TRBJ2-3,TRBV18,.,TGTGCCAGCTCACACCCGGTCGCAGATACGCAGTATTTT,CASSHPVADTQYF
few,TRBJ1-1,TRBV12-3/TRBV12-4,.,TGTGCCAGCAGTTTAACGAGGGATTCTGAAGCTTTCTTT,CASSLTRDSEAFF
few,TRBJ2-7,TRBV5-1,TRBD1,TGCGCCAGCAGCTTGGCCGGGACAGAGAGCTACGAGCAGTACTTC,CASSLAGTESYEQYF
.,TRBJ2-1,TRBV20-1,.,TGCAGTGCTAGAGTATGGGGTGCAAACCGTCCCAATGAGCAGTTCTTC,CSARVWGANRPNEQFF
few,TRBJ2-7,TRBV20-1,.,TGCAGTGCTAGAAGCCCGACAGTCTACTACGAGCAGTACTTC,CSARSPTVYYEQYF
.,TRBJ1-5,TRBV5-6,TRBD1,TGTGCCAGCAGCCAGGGACAGCTCAATCAGCCCCAGCATTTT,CASSQGQLNQPQHF
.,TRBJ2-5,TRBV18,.,TGTGCCAGCTCATTTCAGTCCGGGGAAGGAGAGACCCAGTACTTC,CASSFQSGEGETQYF
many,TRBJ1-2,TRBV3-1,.,TGTGCCAGCAGACCTTTCGACGGGGTCAACTATGGCTACACCTTC,CASRPFDGVNYGYTF
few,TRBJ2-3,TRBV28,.,TGTGCCAGCAGTTTACGTGCCGGGGGTGATACGCAGTATTTT,CASSLRAGGDTQYF
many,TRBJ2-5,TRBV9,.,TGTGCCAGCAGCTCTCGAATGGGGGGACAGATCCAAGAGACCCAGTACTTC,CASSSRMGGQIQETQYF
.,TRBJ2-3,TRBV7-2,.,TGTGCCAGTAGTTCACAAAGAGCAAGCACAGATACGCAGTATTTT,CASSSQRASTDTQYF
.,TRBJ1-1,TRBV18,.,TGTGCCACTGCGGACGGATTGAACACTGAAGCTTTCTTT,CATADGLNTEAFF
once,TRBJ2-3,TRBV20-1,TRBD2,TGCAGTGCTAGGGGACTAGCGGCTAGCACAGATACGCTGTATTTT,CSARGLAASTDTLYF